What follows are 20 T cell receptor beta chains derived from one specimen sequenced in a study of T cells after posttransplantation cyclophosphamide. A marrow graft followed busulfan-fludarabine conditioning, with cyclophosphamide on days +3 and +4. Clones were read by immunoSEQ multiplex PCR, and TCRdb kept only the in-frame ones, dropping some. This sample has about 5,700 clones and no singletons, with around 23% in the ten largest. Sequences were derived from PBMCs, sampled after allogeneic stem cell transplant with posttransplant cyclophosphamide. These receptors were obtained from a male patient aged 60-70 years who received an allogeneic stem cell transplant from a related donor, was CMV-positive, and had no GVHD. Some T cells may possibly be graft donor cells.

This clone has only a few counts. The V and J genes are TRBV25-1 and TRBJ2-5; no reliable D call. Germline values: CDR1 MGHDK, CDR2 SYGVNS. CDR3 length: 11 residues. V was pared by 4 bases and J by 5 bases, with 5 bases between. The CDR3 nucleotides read TGTGCCAGCAGTGGTTATGAGACCCAGTACTTC. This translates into CASSGYETQYF.

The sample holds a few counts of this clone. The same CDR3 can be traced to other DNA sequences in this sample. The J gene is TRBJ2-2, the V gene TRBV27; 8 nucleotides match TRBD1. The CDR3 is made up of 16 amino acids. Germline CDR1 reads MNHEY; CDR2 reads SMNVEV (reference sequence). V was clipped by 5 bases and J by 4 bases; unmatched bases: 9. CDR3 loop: CASSPWTGPGTGELFF. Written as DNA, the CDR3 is TGTGCCAGCAGTCCCTGGACAGGGCCGGGCACCGGGGAGCTGTTTTTT.

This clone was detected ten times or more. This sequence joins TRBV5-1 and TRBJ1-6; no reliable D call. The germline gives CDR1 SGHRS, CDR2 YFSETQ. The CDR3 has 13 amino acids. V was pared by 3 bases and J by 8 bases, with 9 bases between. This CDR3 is CASSYEAYSPLHF. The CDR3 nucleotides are TGCGCCAGCAGCTATGAGGCCTATTCACCCCTCCACTTT.

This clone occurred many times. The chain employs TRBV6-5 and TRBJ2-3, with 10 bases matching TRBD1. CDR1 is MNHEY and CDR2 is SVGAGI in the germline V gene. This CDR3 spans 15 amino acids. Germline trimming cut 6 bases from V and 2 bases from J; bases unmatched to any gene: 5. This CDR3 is CASRLDRGSTDTQYF. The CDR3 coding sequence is TGTGCCAGCAGACTGGACAGGGGGTCCACAGATACGCAGTATTTT.

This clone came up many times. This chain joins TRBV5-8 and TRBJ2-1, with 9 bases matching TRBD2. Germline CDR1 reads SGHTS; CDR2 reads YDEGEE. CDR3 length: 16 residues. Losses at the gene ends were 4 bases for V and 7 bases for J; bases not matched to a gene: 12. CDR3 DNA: TGTGCCAGCAGCCGGGGACTAGCAGTCTCCGGGAATGAGCAGTTCTTC. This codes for CASSRGLAVSGNEQFF.

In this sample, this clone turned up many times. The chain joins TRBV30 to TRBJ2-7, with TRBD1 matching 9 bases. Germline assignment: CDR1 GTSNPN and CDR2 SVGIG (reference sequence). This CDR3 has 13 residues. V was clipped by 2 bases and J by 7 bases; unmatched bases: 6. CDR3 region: CAWSTGTGWEQYF. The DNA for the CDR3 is TGTGCCTGGAGTACCGGGACAGGGTGGGAGCAGTACTTC.

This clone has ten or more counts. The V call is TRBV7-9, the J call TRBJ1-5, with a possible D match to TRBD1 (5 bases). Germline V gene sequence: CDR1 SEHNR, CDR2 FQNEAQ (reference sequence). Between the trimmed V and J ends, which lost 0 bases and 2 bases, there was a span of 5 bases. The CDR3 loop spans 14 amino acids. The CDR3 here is CASSLAGGNQPQHF. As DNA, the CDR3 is TGTGCCAGCAGCTTAGCAGGGGGCAATCAGCCCCAGCATTTT.

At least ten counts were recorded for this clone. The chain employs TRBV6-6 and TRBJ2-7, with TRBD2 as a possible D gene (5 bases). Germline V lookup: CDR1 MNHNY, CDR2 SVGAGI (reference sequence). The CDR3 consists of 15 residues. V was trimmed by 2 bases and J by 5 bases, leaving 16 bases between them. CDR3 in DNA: TGTGCCAGCAGTTACACCGAGCGGACCAGCCACGAGCAGTACTTC. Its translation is CASSYTERTSHEQYF.

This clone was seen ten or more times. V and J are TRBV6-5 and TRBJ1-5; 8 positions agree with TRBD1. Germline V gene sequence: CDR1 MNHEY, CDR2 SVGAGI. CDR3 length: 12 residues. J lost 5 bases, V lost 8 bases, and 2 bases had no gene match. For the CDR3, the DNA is TGTGCCAGCGCGACAGGGGATCAGCCCCAGCATTTT. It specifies CASATGDQPQHF.

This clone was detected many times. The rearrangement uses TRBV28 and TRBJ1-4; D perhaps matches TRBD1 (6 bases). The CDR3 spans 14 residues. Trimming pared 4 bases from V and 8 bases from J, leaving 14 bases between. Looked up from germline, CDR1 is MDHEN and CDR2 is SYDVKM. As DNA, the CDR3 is TGTGCCAGCAGTTCGTACAGGGCTTTCGAAAAACTGTTTTTT. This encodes CASSSYRAFEKLFF. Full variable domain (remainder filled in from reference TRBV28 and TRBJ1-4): DVKVTQSSRYLVKRTGEKVFLECVQDMDHENMFWYRQDPGLGLRLIYFSYDVKMKEKGDIPEGYSVSREKKERFSLILESASTNQTSMYLCASSSYRAFEKLFFGSGTQLSVL.

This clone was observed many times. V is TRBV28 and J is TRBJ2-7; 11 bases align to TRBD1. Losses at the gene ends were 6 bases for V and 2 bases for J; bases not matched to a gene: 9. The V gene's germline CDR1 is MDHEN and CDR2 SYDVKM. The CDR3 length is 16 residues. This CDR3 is CASSLLLDRGPYEQYF. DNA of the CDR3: TGTGCCAGCAGCCTCCTGTTGGACAGGGGGCCCTACGAGCAGTACTTC.

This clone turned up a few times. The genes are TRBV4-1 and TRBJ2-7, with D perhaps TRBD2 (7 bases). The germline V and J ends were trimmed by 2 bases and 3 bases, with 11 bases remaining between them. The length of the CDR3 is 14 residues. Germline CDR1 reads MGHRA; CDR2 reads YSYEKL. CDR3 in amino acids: CASSQPGGVYEQYF. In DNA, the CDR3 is TGCGCCAGCAGCCAACCGGGGGGCGTCTACGAGCAGTACTTC.

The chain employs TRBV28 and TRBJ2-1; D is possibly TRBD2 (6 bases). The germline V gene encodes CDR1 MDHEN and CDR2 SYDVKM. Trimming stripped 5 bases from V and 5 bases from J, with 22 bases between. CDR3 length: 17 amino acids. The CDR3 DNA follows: TGTGCCAGCAGTCTCGCGACCGTGGGACTCCGGGACAATGAGCAGTTCTTC. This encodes CASSLATVGLRDNEQFF.

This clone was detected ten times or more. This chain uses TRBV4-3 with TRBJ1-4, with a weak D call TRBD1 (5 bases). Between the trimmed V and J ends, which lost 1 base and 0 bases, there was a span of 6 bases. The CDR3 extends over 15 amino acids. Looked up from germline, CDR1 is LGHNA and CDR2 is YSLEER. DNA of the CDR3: TGCGCCAGCAGCCAAGCCAGGGCAACTAATGAAAAACTGTTTTTT. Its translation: CASSQARATNEKLFF.

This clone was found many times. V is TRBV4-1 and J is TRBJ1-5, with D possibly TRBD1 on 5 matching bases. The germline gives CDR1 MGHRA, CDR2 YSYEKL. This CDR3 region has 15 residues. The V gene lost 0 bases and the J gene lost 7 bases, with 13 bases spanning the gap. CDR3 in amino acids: CASSQDLGGRQPQHF. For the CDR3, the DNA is TGCGCCAGCAGCCAAGATCTGGGGGGAAGACAGCCCCAGCATTTT.

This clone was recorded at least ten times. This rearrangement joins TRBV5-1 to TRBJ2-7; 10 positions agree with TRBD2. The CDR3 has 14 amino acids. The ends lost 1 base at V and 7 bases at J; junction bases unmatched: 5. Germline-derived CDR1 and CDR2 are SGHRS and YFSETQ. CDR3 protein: CASSLSGGAKEQYF. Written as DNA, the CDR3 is TGCGCCAGCAGCTTGAGCGGGGGGGCAAAAGAGCAGTACTTC.

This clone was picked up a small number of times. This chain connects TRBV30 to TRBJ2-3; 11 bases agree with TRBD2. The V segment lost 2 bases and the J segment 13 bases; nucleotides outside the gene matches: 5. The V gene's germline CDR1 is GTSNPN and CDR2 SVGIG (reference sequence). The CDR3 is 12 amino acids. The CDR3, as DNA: TGTGCCTGGAGTTTAGCGGGGGGGGTGAAGTATTTT. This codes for CAWSLAGGVKYF.

CDR3 amino acids: CASSLGLGAPGYGYTF. CDR3 nucleotides: TGTGCCAGCAGCTTAGGACTGGGGGCGCCAGGCTATGGCTACACCTTC. This chain connects TRBV7-2 to TRBJ1-2, with D tentatively TRBD1 (6 bases). V lost 1 base to trimming and J lost 4 bases, with 16 bases between them. The length of the CDR3 is 16 residues. Germline V lookup: CDR1 SGHTA, CDR2 FQGNSA.

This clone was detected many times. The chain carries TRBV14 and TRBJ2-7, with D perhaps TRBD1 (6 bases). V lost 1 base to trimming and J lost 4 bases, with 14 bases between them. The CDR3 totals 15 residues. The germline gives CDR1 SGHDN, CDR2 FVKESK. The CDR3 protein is CASSQARTEPYEQYF. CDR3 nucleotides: TGTGCCAGCAGCCAAGCTCGGACAGAGCCTTACGAGCAGTACTTC.

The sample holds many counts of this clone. The CDR3: CASSLSIYTGELFF. DNA for the CDR3: TGTGCCAGTAGCCTAAGTATATACACCGGGGAGCTGTTTTTT. The chain has TRBV19 and TRBJ2-2; D gene unclear. The CDR3 covers 14 residues. Between the trimmed V and J ends, which lost 6 bases and 3 bases, there was a span of 11 bases. CDR1 and CDR2 (germline): LNHDA, SQIVND (reference sequence).